Following are 26 T cell receptor beta chains from one sample sequenced in a study of blood T cells in healthy people across ages. The use of a sample-barcoded 5' primer and a J-beta primer mix characterized a second PCR of about 7 to 12 cycles. Each CDR3 protein gets one entry after TCRdb re-called the 5' RACE reads with MiXCR. This table has about 620,000 distinct CDR3 sequences, under 65% appearing once. The sequenced sample was blood. The receptor source for this set is a woman of 80 years or more in good health.

This clonotype was detected ten times or more. The gene calls are TRBV5-1 and TRBJ1-1, with D possibly TRBD1 on 5 matching bases. This CDR3 is 17 amino acids long. The germline V gene encodes CDR1 SGHRS and CDR2 YFSETQ. Between the trimmed V and J ends, which lost 0 bases and 0 bases, there was a span of 15 bases. The CDR3 loop reads CASSLVPLQELNTEAFF. CDR3 DNA: TGCGCCAGCAGCTTGGTACCATTACAGGAATTGAACACTGAAGCTTTCTTT.

The chain carries TRBV4-3 and TRBJ2-7; 7 bases align to TRBD2. The V gene's germline CDR1 is LGHNA and CDR2 YSLEER. Unmatched junction bases numbered 8, after V lost 0 bases and J lost 6 bases. The CDR3 length is 15 residues. CDR3 protein: CASSQDLTGGGEQYF. CDR3 nucleotide sequence: TGCGCCAGCAGCCAAGATCTCACGGGAGGAGGCGAGCAGTACTTC.

CDR3 in amino acids: CASSRDRAKNEQFF. The CDR3 DNA is TGTGCCAGCTCACGGGACAGGGCTAAAAATGAGCAGTTCTTC. The chain links TRBV18 to TRBJ2-1, with 9 positions matching TRBD1. The CDR3 is made up of 14 amino acids. V lost 4 bases and J lost 7; bases outside the gene matches: 5. Germline V gene sequence: CDR1 KGHSH, CDR2 LQKENI.

The chain combines TRBV13 with TRBJ2-7; D is possibly TRBD1 (5 bases). Germline V gene data show CDR1 as PRHDT and CDR2 as FYEKMQ (reference sequence). The CDR3 extends over 16 amino acids. Trimming left V 5 bases short and J 6 bases short, with 23 bases between. CDR3 amino acids: CASSPRARRLRSEQYF. The DNA for the CDR3 is TGTGCCAGCAGCCCCAGGGCGCGCCGGTTGAGATCCGAGCAGTACTTC. The full variable domain, rest sourced from reference TRBV13 and TRBJ2-7, is AAGVIQSPRHLIKEKRETATLKCYPIPRHDTVYWYQQGPGQDPQFLISFYEKMQSDKGSIPDRFSAQQFSDYHSELNMSSLELGDSALYFCASSPRARRLRSEQYFGPGTRLTVT.

The CDR3 spells CASKSSSYEQYF. The CDR3 region has the DNA TGCGCCAGCAAATCTAGCTCCTACGAGCAGTACTTC. The chain links TRBV10-2 to TRBJ2-7; D uncertain. Germline CDR1 and CDR2: WSHSY and SAAADI. The CDR3 length is 12 residues. V lost 7 bases to trimming and J lost 0 bases, with 7 bases between them.

With regard to this clonotype: This may be a read error: a much more frequent sequence differs by one nucleotide. The V gene is TRBV6-6, the J gene TRBJ2-5, with D unclear. Germline CDR1 MNHNY, CDR2 SVGAGI (reference sequence). Trimming took 5 bases from V and 11 from J, leaving 18 bases between them. The CDR3 sequence is 13 residues long. DNA for the CDR3: TGTGCCAGCAGTGACGGCCCCTGGAATGAGCAGTACTTC. Translated, it gives CASSDGPWNEQYF.

The chain uses TRBV21-1 and TRBJ1-2. TRBV21-1 constitutes a pseudogene. The CDR3 is 17 amino acids. The CDR3 DNA is TGTGCCAGCAGCGCATACGGGTCTTACTTAAATAACTATGGCTACACCTTC. This sequence encodes CASSAYGSYLNNYGYTF.

The chain couples TRBV30 to TRBJ2-5; D uncertain. Trimming took off 0 bases at V and 0 bases at J, with 8 bases between the two ends. Germline V gives CDR1 GTSNPN, CDR2 SVGIG (reference sequence). The CDR3 length is 14 residues. This CDR3 is CAWSVESYQETQYF. CDR3 sequence (DNA): TGTGCCTGGAGTGTAGAGTCGTACCAAGAGACCCAGTACTTC.

There are many counts of this clonotype. The chain uses TRBV21-1 and TRBJ2-7; TRBD1 is the table's D call and was not checked against the DNA. TRBV21-1 is a recognized pseudogene. This CDR3 is built from 16 residues. The CDR3: CASSKDPTGRLYEQYF. For the CDR3, the DNA is TGTGCCAGCAGCAAAGACCCCACAGGAAGGTTGTACGAGCAGTACTTC.

This clonotype was seen only once. The chain couples TRBV29-1 to TRBJ2-7, with D perhaps TRBD2 (6 bases). The better agreement between TRBJ2-5 and the DNA end casts doubt on the J call. This CDR3 region has 13 residues. The germline gives CDR1 SQVTM, CDR2 ANQGSEA. The CDR3 protein is CSVVKRLEGTQYF. The DNA for the CDR3 is TGCAGCGTTGTGAAGAGACTAGAAGGGACCCAGTACTTC.

This clonotype was picked up many times. This rearrangement joins TRBV27 to TRBJ2-7; TRBD2 is a possible D gene (6 bases). This CDR3 comprises 15 residues. V lost 2 bases to trimming and J lost 5 bases, with 16 bases between them. CDR1 is MNHEY and CDR2 is SMNVEV in the germline V gene (reference sequence). The CDR3 spells CASSLIGHRGDEQYF. DNA for the CDR3: TGTGCCAGCAGTTTAATAGGCCACCGCGGGGACGAGCAGTACTTC.

There are many counts of this clonotype. The V call is TRBV5-1, the J call TRBJ2-7; the D gene could be TRBD1 or TRBD2 (5 bases each). V lost 4 bases and J lost 3, with 17 bases in between. Germline V lookup: CDR1 SGHRS, CDR2 YFSETQ. This CDR3 region has 15 residues. The CDR3 DNA sequence: TGCGCCAGCAGCCGGGGTCAGGGCTTATTCTACGAGCAGTACTTC. Translation gives CASSRGQGLFYEQYF.

This clonotype was counted at least ten times. V and J are TRBV15 and TRBJ2-1, with a possible D match to TRBD1 (6 bases). The CDR3 contains 15 residues. V was shortened by 7 bases and J by 3 bases, with 16 bases between the two germline ends. Germline CDR1 reads LNHNV; CDR2 reads YYDKDF (reference sequence). CDR3 sequence: CATKKGERSYNEQFF. The CDR3 bases are TGTGCCACCAAGAAGGGGGAAAGAAGCTACAATGAGCAGTTCTTC.

This rearrangement joins TRBV29-1 to TRBJ2-2, with 10 bases lining up with TRBD2. Germline values: CDR1 SQVTM, CDR2 ANQGSEA. The CDR3 length is 15 residues. Trimming cost V 5 bases and J 4 bases; bases outside gene matches: 7. DNA of the CDR3: TGCAGCGTTCAGCGGGAGGGCCTTGGCACCGGGGAGCTGTTTTTT. Translated: CSVQREGLGTGELFF.

The V call is TRBV5-1, the J call TRBJ2-1; TRBD2 agrees at 9 bases. Trimming at V came to 3 bases and at J to 3 bases, leaving 4 bases not matched to a gene. The CDR3 is 15 residues long. Germline values: CDR1 SGHRS, CDR2 YFSETQ. This chain's CDR3 is CASSCLAGNYNEQFF. The CDR3 nucleotides read TGCGCCAGCAGCTGTCTAGCGGGAAACTACAATGAGCAGTTCTTC. Full variable domain (missing parts from reference TRBV5-1 and TRBJ2-1): KAGVTQTPRYLIKTRGQQVTLSCSPISGHRSVSWYQQTPGQGLQFLFEYFSETQRNKGNFPGRFSGRQFSNSRSEMNVSTLELGDSALYLCASSCLAGNYNEQFFGPGTRLTVL.

This clonotype was seen ten or more times. The gene calls are TRBV6-5 and TRBJ2-5; TRBD2 aligns across 10 bases. Germline CDR1 reads MNHEY; CDR2 reads SVGAGI. This CDR3 is 13 amino acids long. The V and J ends lost 0 bases and 10 bases, in that order; junction bases with no gene match: 2. Written as DNA, the CDR3 is TGTGCCAGCAGTTACTCCCCTAGCGGGAGCCAGTACTTC. This translates into CASSYSPSGSQYF.

This chain links TRBV4-1 with TRBJ2-7; TRBD2 matches 12 bases. Germline CDR1 is MGHRA and CDR2 is YSYEKL. V dropped 0 bases and J dropped 4; count of bases not matched to a gene: 4. This CDR3 has 16 amino acids. The CDR3 DNA follows: TGCGCCAGCAGCCAAGATCCCACTAGCGGGGGGTACGAGCAGTACTTC. Encoded protein: CASSQDPTSGGYEQYF.

This clonotype has ten or more counts. This chain links TRBV30 with TRBJ2-6, with D unresolved. CDR3 length: 15 amino acids. Deletions cut 1 base from V and 0 bases from J, with 7 bases between. The germline V gene has CDR1 GTSNPN and CDR2 SVGIG (reference sequence). The CDR3 nucleotides are TGTGCCTGGAGTGGCCTAAGCTCTGGGGCCAACGTCCTGACTTTC. As protein: CAWSGLSSGANVLTF.

The chain recombines TRBV15 with TRBJ2-1; 8 nucleotides line up with TRBD1. Germline V gene sequence: CDR1 LNHNV, CDR2 YYDKDF (reference sequence). With V trimmed by 0 bases and J by 9 bases, 4 bases remained unmatched. This CDR3 is built from 14 residues. The CDR3 protein is CATSREQGACEQFF. CDR3 DNA sequence: TGTGCCACCAGCAGAGAGCAGGGGGCGTGTGAGCAGTTCTTC.

This clonotype was seen ten or more times. The V gene is TRBV6-5, the J gene TRBJ1-5, with D hard to call. CDR1 is MNHEY, CDR2 SVGAGI, per germline. The CDR3 consists of 15 residues. V was trimmed by 0 bases and J by 2 bases, leaving 8 bases between them. CDR3 sequence: CASSYSLSRNQPQHF. CDR3 DNA sequence: TGTGCCAGCAGTTACTCGCTTTCCCGCAATCAGCCCCAGCATTTT.

This clonotype was counted at least ten times. The chain is built from TRBV5-1 and TRBJ2-1; the D is unclear. CDR3 length equals 13 residues. Germline V gene lookup returns CDR1 SGHRS and CDR2 YFSETQ. The V gene lost 2 bases and the J gene lost 5 bases, with 8 bases spanning the gap. The CDR3 here is CASSLQLNNEQFF. The CDR3 DNA reads as TGCGCCAGCAGCTTACAGCTAAACAATGAGCAGTTCTTC.

With respect to this clonotype: This may be a read error: a much more frequent sequence differs by one nucleotide. The chain couples TRBV5-1 to TRBJ2-7; D remains unclear. This CDR3 has 14 amino acids. CDR1 SGHRS and CDR2 YFSETQ come from the germline V gene. Here the CDR3 DNA reads TGCGCCAACAGCTTGAGGTCAGCCGGCTACGAGCAGTACTTC. Amino acid sequence: CANSLRSAGYEQYF.

V gene TRBV4-2 combines with J gene TRBJ2-3; 8 nucleotides match TRBD2. V shed 0 bases and J 1 base; nucleotides not matched to a gene: 6. The V gene's germline CDR1 is LGHNA and CDR2 YNFKEQ. The CDR3 runs to 17 residues. The CDR3 nucleotides are TGTGCCAGCAGCCAAGAGGCTGAACTAGCGGGCACAGATACGCAGTATTTT. Translation gives CASSQEAELAGTDTQYF.

Concerning this clonotype itself: A junction boundary mismatches the germline segment, possibly from a read error. The J gene is TRBJ2-7, the V gene TRBV12-3 or TRBV12-4, with 8 nucleotides matching TRBD2. CDR3 length: 18 residues. Here the CDR3 reads CASSFSRFGRATSHEQYF. CDR3 coding DNA: TGCGCCAGCAGTTTCAGCCGTTTCGGGAGGGCAACCTCCCACGAGCAGTACTTC.

This clonotype was counted between two and nine times. A much larger clone differs by one base, so this may be a read error. The chain joins TRBV29-1 to TRBJ2-7; either TRBD1 or TRBD2 may fit D (5 bases each). Trimming shortened V by 5 bases and J by 7 bases, and 21 bases separated the two germline ends. The CDR3 is made up of 14 amino acids. Looked up from germline, CDR1 is SQVTM and CDR2 is ANQGSEA. The CDR3 region is CSVNTGTTYNEQYF. CDR3 bases: TGCAGCGTTAATACCGGGACCACCTACAATGAGCAGTACTTC.

This clonotype occurred a few times. This rearrangement joins TRBV6-5 to TRBJ1-2; D perhaps matches TRBD1 (6 bases). The germline V gene encodes CDR1 MNHEY and CDR2 SVGAGI. V lost 2 bases to trimming and J lost 7 bases, with 23 bases between them. There are 17 residues in the CDR3. This chain's CDR3 is CASSYEAQGGARGGYTF. Written as DNA, the CDR3 is TGTGCCAGCAGTTACGAGGCACAGGGAGGGGCCCGGGGTGGCTACACCTTC.